Following are 25 T cell receptor beta chains from one sample sequenced in a study of beta chain features in type 1 diabetes. The study reverse transcribed the entire isolated RNA, so it sequenced expressed TCRB transcripts. TCRdb keeps only in-frame clones here, not all; method: immunoSEQ multiplex PCR. The table records 140,000 or so clones, about a tenth of them present only once. The sample consisted of central memory CD4+ T cells from blood. These receptors were taken from a man younger than 35 in good health.

The chain recombines TRBV5-1 with TRBJ1-4; D unresolved. The CDR3 spans 14 residues. Germline CDR1 and CDR2: SGHRS and YFSETQ. V lost 3 bases and J lost 0, with 6 bases in between. CDR3 sequence: CASSSSATNEKLFF. CDR3 in DNA: TGCGCCAGCAGCTCCAGTGCAACTAATGAAAAACTGTTTTTT.

The chain joins TRBV7-2 to TRBJ2-7; 8 nucleotides agree with TRBD1. With 2 bases clipped from V and 6 bases from J, the junction kept 9 bases outside the gene matches. CDR3 length: 15 residues. Germline assignment: CDR1 SGHTA and CDR2 FQGNSA. CDR3 residues: CASSLIPTGEAEQYF. The CDR3 nucleotides read TGTGCCAGCAGCTTAATCCCGACAGGGGAGGCCGAGCAGTACTTC. The full variable domain, rest sourced from reference TRBV7-2 and TRBJ2-7, is GAGVSQSPSNKVTEKGKDVELRCDPISGHTALYWYRQSLGQGLEFLIYFQGNSAPDKSGLPSDRFSAERTGGSVSTLTIQRTQQEDSAVYLCASSLIPTGEAEQYFGPGTRLTVT.

Only a few counts were recorded for this clone. The CDR3 region has the DNA TGTGCCATCAGTGAAGGACAAACCTATAATTCACCCCTCCACTTT. Amino acids: CAISEGQTYNSPLHF. The V and J genes are TRBV10-3 and TRBJ1-6; D may be TRBD1 (5 bases). V was pared by 3 bases and J by 2 bases, with 8 bases between. Per the germline V gene, CDR1 is ENHRY and CDR2 is SYGVKD. CDR3 length: 15 residues.

The rearrangement links TRBV6-4 to TRBJ2-1, with no clear D. CDR3 length: 14 amino acids. V was cut by 0 bases and J by 8 bases, with 11 bases left in between. Germline CDR1 and CDR2: MRHNA and SNTAGT. The CDR3 nucleotides read TGTGCCAGCAGTGACTCGGGCCTATGGGATGAGCAGTTCTTC. This encodes CASSDSGLWDEQFF.

The gene calls are TRBV15 and TRBJ2-1, with 7 bases aligning to TRBD1. The CDR3 covers 16 residues. CDR1 and CDR2 from the germline V gene are LNHNV and YYDKDF (reference sequence). J gave up 5 bases and V 0 bases, and 7 bases lay outside the gene matches. The CDR3 protein is CATSRDRGQQNNEQFF. The CDR3 nucleotides read TGTGCCACCAGCAGAGATAGGGGGCAACAAAACAATGAGCAGTTCTTC.

This clone has only a few counts. An end of the junction differs from the germline gene, which may be a read error. The CDR3: CASRYSSGEQFF. CDR3 coding DNA: TGTGCCAGCAGATACTCTAGCGGTGAGCAGTTCTTC. V is TRBV6-5 and J is TRBJ2-1; 7 positions agree with TRBD2. The CDR3 extends over 12 amino acids. CDR1 and CDR2 from the germline V gene are MNHEY and SVGAGI.

The chain is built from TRBV5-5 and TRBJ2-7; TRBD1 matches 7 bases. V gave up 0 bases and J gave up 2 bases; unmatched junction bases: 5. The CDR3 loop spans 15 amino acids. Germline V gene sequence: CDR1 SGHKS, CDR2 YYEKEE (reference sequence). CDR3 sequence: CASSLAVGTAYEQYF. In DNA, the CDR3 is TGTGCCAGCAGCTTGGCTGTTGGGACAGCCTACGAGCAGTACTTC.

The DNA of the CDR3 is TGCAGCGTTGCCGGGGACTTCGGGTACATGAACACTGAAGCTTTCTTT. Its protein product is CSVAGDFGYMNTEAFF. The V call is TRBV29-1, the J call TRBJ1-1; a possible D gene is TRBD1 (5 bases). CDR1 and CDR2 (germline): SQVTM, ANQGSEA. With 4 bases removed from V and 0 bases from J, the gap between germline ends came to 18 bases. The CDR3 runs 16 residues.

V and J are TRBV2 and TRBJ2-3; possibly TRBD1 for D (7 bases). The CDR3 is 13 residues long. Deletions cut 6 bases from V and 4 bases from J, with 11 bases between. Per the germline V gene, CDR1 is SNHLY and CDR2 is FYNNEI. The DNA of the CDR3 is TGTGCCAGCAGGGAGGGGGCCGCAGATACGCAGTATTTT. It encodes CASREGAADTQYF.

This clone was seen ten or more times. The V gene is TRBV15, the J gene TRBJ2-1, with 8 bases lining up with TRBD2. The germline V gene encodes CDR1 LNHNV and CDR2 YYDKDF (reference sequence). This CDR3 is built from 13 residues. The J segment lost 7 bases and the V segment lost 5 bases, leaving 4 bases of the junction unmatched. The CDR3 loop reads CATSFGGANEQFF. In DNA, the CDR3 is TGTGCCACCAGCTTCGGGGGGGCAAATGAGCAGTTCTTC. Full variable domain (missing parts from reference TRBV15 and TRBJ2-1): DAMVIQNPRYQVTQFGKPVTLSCSQTLNHNVMYWYQQKSSQAPKLLFHYYDKDFNNEADTPDNFQSRRPNTSFCFLDIRSPGLGDTAMYLCATSFGGANEQFFGPGTRLTVL.

This chain joins TRBV13 and TRBJ2-1, with TRBD1 identical over 9 bases. Germline values: CDR1 PRHDT, CDR2 FYEKMQ (reference sequence). Trimming at V came to 5 bases and at J to 11 bases, leaving 10 bases not matched to a gene. The CDR3 sequence is 14 residues long. The CDR3 DNA follows: TGTGCCAGCAGCCTGCCGGACAGGGGATATAAGCAGTTCTTC. Translating it yields CASSLPDRGYKQFF.

The V and J genes are TRBV27 and TRBJ1-2; possible D gene TRBD1, 6 bases. Germline assignment: CDR1 MNHEY and CDR2 SMNVEV (reference sequence). This CDR3 region has 14 residues. V lost 9 bases, J lost 4 bases, and 18 bases lay in between. CDR3 coding DNA: TGTGCCAGTTCATTGGACAGAAAAATCTATGGCTACACCTTC. Translation gives CASSLDRKIYGYTF.

There are a few counts of this clone. The V call is TRBV28, the J call TRBJ1-2; TRBD1 matches at 8 bases. V was pared by 0 bases and J by 7 bases, with 7 bases of the junction left unmatched. The CDR3 runs 15 residues. Germline-derived CDR1 and CDR2 are MDHEN and SYDVKM. CDR3 bases: TGTGCCAGCAGTTTATGGAGGACAGGGTCCTCTGGCTACACCTTC. It codes for CASSLWRTGSSGYTF.

The V and J genes are TRBV6-5 and TRBJ2-7; 9 bases line up with TRBD2. The V segment lost 6 bases and the J segment 3 bases; nucleotides outside the gene matches: 9. The CDR3 contains 15 residues. Germline assignment: CDR1 MNHEY and CDR2 SVGAGI. CDR3 nucleotides: TGTGCCAGCAGCTACGAAGAGCGGGGGGACTACGAGCAGTACTTC. This translates into CASSYEERGDYEQYF.

This clone came up a few times. This chain joins TRBV15 and TRBJ1-2; 7 bases agree with TRBD1. Germline values: CDR1 LNHNV, CDR2 YYDKDF (reference sequence). The CDR3 is 15 residues long. With 1 base clipped from V and 6 bases from J, the junction kept 8 bases outside the gene matches. The CDR3 DNA follows: TGTGCCACCAGCAGAGCCGGGACAGCAGGTCATGGCTACACCTTC. This sequence encodes CATSRAGTAGHGYTF.

In its sample, this clone was seen a few times. This sequence joins TRBV6-6 and TRBJ2-5, with a tentative D call TRBD1 (5 bases). The ends were cut back, 8 bases at V and 3 bases at J, with 13 bases in the middle. The CDR3 spans 13 residues. CDR1 is MNHNY, CDR2 SVGAGI, per germline (reference sequence). CDR3 sequence reads: CASVETAKETQYF. Here the CDR3 DNA reads TGTGCCAGCGTGGAGACAGCGAAAGAGACCCAGTACTTC.

This clone was detected ten times or more. This chain joins TRBV14 and TRBJ2-3; D not resolved. The length of the CDR3 is 13 residues. V was pared by 1 base and J by 6 bases, with 8 bases between. The germline CDR1 and CDR2 sequences are SGHDN and FVKESK. The CDR3 protein is CASSQGLRDTQYF. CDR3 nucleotide sequence: TGTGCCAGCAGCCAAGGTCTGAGGGATACGCAGTATTTT. The full variable domain, in which reference TRBV14 and TRBJ2-3 provide the parts outside the CDR3, is EAGVTQFPSHSVIEKGQTVTLRCDPISGHDNLYWYRRVMGKEIKFLLHFVKESKQDESGMPNNRFLAERTGGTYSTLKVQPAELEDSGVYFCASSQGLRDTQYFGPGTRLTVL.

In its sample, this clone was seen many times. V is TRBV28 and J is TRBJ1-2; 7 bases fit TRBD1. Germline-derived CDR1 and CDR2 are MDHEN and SYDVKM. V lost 5 bases and J lost 7; bases outside the gene matches: 7. The CDR3 has 13 amino acids. CDR3 sequence (DNA): TGTGCCAGCAGTCCCGGACAGGACCTTGGCTACACCTTC. As protein: CASSPGQDLGYTF.

The chain is built from TRBV19 and TRBJ2-5, with 7 bases identical to TRBD2. The trim removed 9 bases at V and 4 bases at J, leaving 5 bases unmatched. Germline V lookup: CDR1 LNHDA, CDR2 SQIVND (reference sequence). The CDR3 runs to 12 residues. CDR3 amino acids: CASGASGETQYF. The CDR3 DNA follows: TGTGCCAGCGGAGCTAGCGGAGAGACCCAGTACTTC.

This clone was detected ten times or more. The chain combines TRBV18 with TRBJ2-7; TRBD1 matches 9 bases. The germline V gene encodes CDR1 KGHSH and CDR2 LQKENI. The CDR3 contains 14 residues. The junction had 2 bases not matched to a gene; V was cut back by 2 bases and J by 3 bases. The DNA of the CDR3 is TGTGCCAGCTCACCAGAGACAGGGGGCTACGAGCAGTACTTC. Its translation: CASSPETGGYEQYF.

This clone appeared a few times. A much larger clone lies a single base off, so this may be a read error. J is TRBJ2-3 and V is TRBV7-2; TRBD2 matches 14 bases. With V trimmed by 3 bases and J by 1 base, 0 bases remained unmatched. Germline loops: CDR1 SGHTA, CDR2 FQGNSA. The CDR3 loop spans 16 amino acids. CDR3 DNA: TGTGCCAGCAGCTTGGGACTAGCGGGGGGCACAGATACGCAGTATTTT. Protein product: CASSLGLAGGTDTQYF.

This clone was counted at least ten times. The chain employs TRBV7-9 and TRBJ1-1, with 9 bases fitting TRBD1. Germline V gene sequence: CDR1 SEHNR, CDR2 FQNEAQ (reference sequence). The CDR3 runs to 15 residues. The ends lost 5 bases at V and 1 base at J; junction bases unmatched: 5. DNA for the CDR3: TGTGCCAGCAGCCCCGGACAGGGGAAGAACACTGAAGCTTTCTTT. The encoded protein is CASSPGQGKNTEAFF.

This chain's CDR3 is CASSNPRQANMTDTQYF. The DNA for the CDR3 is TGTGCCAGTAGTAACCCCCGACAGGCAAATATGACAGATACGCAGTATTTT. The chain joins TRBV19 to TRBJ2-3, with D possibly matching TRBD1 (6 bases). V lost 4 bases, J lost 3 bases, and 20 bases lay in between. CDR3 length: 17 residues. Germline CDR1 is LNHDA and CDR2 is SQIVND (reference sequence).

There are a few counts of this clone. V usage is TRBV2 and J usage is TRBJ2-5; 14 bases are a match to TRBD2. The CDR3 sequence is 16 residues long. The germline CDR1 and CDR2 sequences are SNHLY and FYNNEI. The ends lost 7 bases at V and 1 base at J; junction bases unmatched: 5. In DNA form, the CDR3 reads TGTGCCAGCAATGGACTAGCGGGGGGACCCCAAGAGACCCAGTACTTC. It translates to CASNGLAGGPQETQYF.

V gene TRBV7-2 combines with J gene TRBJ1-2; D is unresolved. This CDR3 has 14 residues. With 1 base removed from V and 1 base from J, the gap between germline ends came to 7 bases. CDR1 SGHTA and CDR2 FQGNSA come from the germline V gene. CDR3 region: CASSLGEVNYGYTF. CDR3 DNA: TGTGCCAGCAGCTTAGGAGAGGTTAACTATGGCTACACCTTC.